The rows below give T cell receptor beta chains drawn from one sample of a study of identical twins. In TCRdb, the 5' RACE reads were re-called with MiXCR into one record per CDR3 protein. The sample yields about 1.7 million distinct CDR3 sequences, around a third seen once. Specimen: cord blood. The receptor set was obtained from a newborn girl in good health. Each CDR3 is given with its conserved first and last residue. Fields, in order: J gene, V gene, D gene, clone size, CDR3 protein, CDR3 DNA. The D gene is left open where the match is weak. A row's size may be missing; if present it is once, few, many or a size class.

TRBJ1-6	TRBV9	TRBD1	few	CASSVTGGRGNSPLHF	TGTGCCAGCAGCGTCACAGGGGGAAGGGGAAATTCACCCCTCCACTTT
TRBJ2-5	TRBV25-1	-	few	CASSEYQKGYQETQYF	TGTGCCAGCAGTGAATATCAAAAGGGGTACCAAGAGACCCAGTACTTC
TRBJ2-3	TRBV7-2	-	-	CASSLASITDTQYF	TGTGCCAGCAGCTTGGCTAGTATCACAGATACGCAGTATTTT
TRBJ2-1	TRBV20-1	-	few	CSASDRLVINEQFF	TGCAGTGCTAGTGATAGGCTAGTAATCAATGAGCAGTTCTTC
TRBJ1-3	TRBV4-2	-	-	CASSYRQVNSGNTIYF	TGTGCCAGCAGCTACCGACAGGTGAACTCTGGAAACACCATATATTTT
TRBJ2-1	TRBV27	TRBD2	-	CAIFITGTTIYNEQFF	TGTGCCATCTTCATAACCGGGACTACAATCTACAATGAGCAGTTCTTC
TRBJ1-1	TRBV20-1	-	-	CSPSPPGAEAFF	TGCAGTCCCTCCCCACCGGGGGCAGAAGCTTTCTTT
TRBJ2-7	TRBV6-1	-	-	CASSEGAGSHYEQYF	TGTGCCAGCAGTGAAGGGGCAGGGTCCCACTACGAGCAGTACTTC
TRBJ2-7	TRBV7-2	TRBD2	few	CASSGRTSGGLYEQYF	TGTGCCAGCAGCGGTCGGACTAGCGGGGGTTTATACGAGCAGTACTTC
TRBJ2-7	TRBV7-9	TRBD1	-	CASSLVGRDRDEQYF	TGTGCCAGCAGCTTAGTCGGTAGGGACAGGGACGAGCAGTACTTC
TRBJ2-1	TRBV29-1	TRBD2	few	CSGLPGLAGGPSSYNEQFF	TGCAGCGGATTACCGGGACTAGCGGGAGGGCCGAGCTCCTACAATGAGCAGTTCTTC
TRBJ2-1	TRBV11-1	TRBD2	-	CASSQWGGSSWNEQFF	TGTGCCAGCAGCCAATGGGGGGGATCTTCTTGGAATGAGCAGTTCTTC
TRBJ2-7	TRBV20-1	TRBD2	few	CGTSGYEQYF	TGCGGGACTAGCGGCTACGAGCAGTACTTC
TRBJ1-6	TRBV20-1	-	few	CSARGAGVNSPLHF	TGCAGTGCTAGAGGGGCAGGGGTGAATTCACCCCTCCACTTT
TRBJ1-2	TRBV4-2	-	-	CASSLEVEGVGGYTF	TGTGCCAGCAGCCTCGAGGTGGAGGGGGTGGGTGGCTACACCTTC
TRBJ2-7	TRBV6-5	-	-	CASSPRGSGFYEQYF	TGTGCCAGCAGTCCCCGGGGTAGCGGTTTCTACGAGCAGTACTTC
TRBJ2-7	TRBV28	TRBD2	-	CASSRSGAPHEQYF	TGTGCCAGCAGTCGTAGCGGGGCCCCTCACGAGCAGTACTTC
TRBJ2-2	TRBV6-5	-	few	CASSPRTATGELFF	TGTGCCAGCAGTCCTCGGACAGCTACCGGGGAGCTGTTTTTT
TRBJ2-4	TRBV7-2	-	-	CASSLHPGNAKNIQYF	TGTGCCAGCAGCTTACATCCAGGGAACGCCAAAAACATTCAGTACTTC
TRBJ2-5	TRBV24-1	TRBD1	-	CATSDLGRGKTQYF	TGTGCCACCAGTGATTTAGGCAGGGGGAAGACCCAGTACTTC
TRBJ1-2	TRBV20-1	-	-	CSARERNGNPYANTF	TGCAGTGCTAGAGAGAGGAACGGGAACCCCTATGCTAACACCTTC
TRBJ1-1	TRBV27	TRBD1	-	CASMGSRDRGWAFF	TGTGCCAGCATGGGTTCCCGGGACAGGGGATGGGCTTTCTTT
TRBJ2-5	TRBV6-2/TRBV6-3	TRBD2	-	CASSYMTSRETQYF	TGTGCCAGCAGTTACATGACTAGCCGGGAGACCCAGTACTTC
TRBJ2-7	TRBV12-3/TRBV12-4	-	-	CASSSPTGRDYEQYF	TGTGCCAGCAGCTCCCCGACCGGTAGAGATTACGAGCAGTACTTC
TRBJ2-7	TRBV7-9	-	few	CASSSHLASYEQYF	TGTGCCAGCAGCTCCCATCTAGCGTCCTACGAGCAGTACTTC
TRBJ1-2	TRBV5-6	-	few	CASSLPDTAGGYTF	TGTGCCAGCAGCTTGCCCGACACAGCCGGGGGCTACACCTTC
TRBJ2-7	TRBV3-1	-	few	CASSQEGQWEQYF	TGTGCCAGCAGCCAAGAAGGCCAGTGGGAGCAGTACTTC
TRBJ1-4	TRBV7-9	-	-	CASSGPDGRRKKLFF	TGTGCCAGCAGCGGCCCTGACGGTCGGAGGAAAAAACTGTTTTTT
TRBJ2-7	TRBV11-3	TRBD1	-	CASSLVGTGEYEQYF	TGTGCCAGCAGCTTAGTCGGGACAGGGGAATACGAGCAGTACTTC
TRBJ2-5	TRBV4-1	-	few	CASSQVYEGQTQYF	TGCGCCAGCAGCCAAGTATACGAGGGACAGACCCAGTACTTC
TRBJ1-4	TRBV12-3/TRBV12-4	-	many	CASSLSGTVEKLFF	TGTGCCAGCAGTTTATCAGGGACGGTTGAAAAACTGTTTTTT
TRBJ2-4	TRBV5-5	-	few	CASSSGRPSLAKNIQYF	TGTGCCAGCAGCTCCGGGAGACCCTCTTTAGCCAAAAACATTCAGTACTTC
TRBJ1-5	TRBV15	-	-	CATRVGVASNQPQHF	TGTGCCACCAGAGTAGGGGTTGCCTCCAATCAGCCCCAGCATTTT
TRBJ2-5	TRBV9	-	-	CASSPQYQETRYF	TGTGCCAGCAGCCCACAGTACCAAGAGACCCGGTACTTC
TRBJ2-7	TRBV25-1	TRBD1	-	CASTGTGGTYEQYF	TGTGCCAGCACCGGGACAGGGGGGACCTACGAGCAGTACTTC
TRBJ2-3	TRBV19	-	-	CASSIGAQDTQYF	TGTGCCAGTAGTATAGGCGCACAAGATACGCAGTATTTT
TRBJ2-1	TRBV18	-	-	CASSPSLDNEQFF	TGTGCCAGCTCACCGTCCTTAGACAATGAGCAGTTCTTC
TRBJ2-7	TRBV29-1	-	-	CSVYDNEQYF	TGCAGCGTGTACGACAATGAGCAGTACTTC
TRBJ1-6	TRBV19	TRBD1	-	CASSYRGENSPLHF	TGTGCCAGTAGTTACAGGGGAGAAAATTCACCCCTCCACTTT
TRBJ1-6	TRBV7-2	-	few	CASSLERTEYNSPLHF	TGTGCCAGCAGCTTAGAGAGGACAGAGTATAATTCACCCCTCCACTTT
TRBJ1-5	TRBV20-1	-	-	CSALGGSNQPQHF	TGCAGTGCTTTAGGGGGTAGCAATCAGCCCCAGCATTTT
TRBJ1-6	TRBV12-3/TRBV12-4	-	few	CASRLGRLYNSPLHF	TGTGCCAGCAGGCTGGGACGCCTTTATAATTCACCCCTCCACTTT
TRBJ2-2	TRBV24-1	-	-	CATSDEEQGRPNTGELFF	TGTGCCACCAGTGATGAAGAACAGGGCAGACCGAACACCGGGGAGCTGTTTTTT
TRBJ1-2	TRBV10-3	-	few	CASLSEGRDYGYTF	TGTGCCAGCCTGAGTGAGGGAAGAGACTATGGCTACACCTTC
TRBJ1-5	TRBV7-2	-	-	CASSLGDKPQHF	TGTGCCAGCAGCTTAGGTGACAAGCCCCAGCATTTT
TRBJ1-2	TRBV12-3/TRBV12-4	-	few	CASSIAPGYGYTF	TGTGCCAGCAGTATCGCTCCGGGCTATGGCTACACCTTC
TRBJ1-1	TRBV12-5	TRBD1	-	CATSQGQGERSTEAFF	TGTGCTACCTCACAGGGACAGGGGGAACGGAGCACTGAAGCTTTCTTT
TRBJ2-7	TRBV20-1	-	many	CSASSSYEQYF	TGCAGTGCTAGCAGCTCCTACGAGCAGTACTTC
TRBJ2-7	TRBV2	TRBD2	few	CASREGLAGPYEQYF	TGTGCCAGCAGGGAAGGACTAGCAGGGCCCTACGAGCAGTACTTC
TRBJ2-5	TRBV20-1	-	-	CSARVVQGRETQYF	TGCAGTGCTAGAGTCGTTCAGGGGAGAGAGACCCAGTACTTC
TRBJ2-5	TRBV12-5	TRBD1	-	CASGLTTGEQYF	TGTGCTAGTGGTTTGACCACAGGGGAGCAGTACTTC